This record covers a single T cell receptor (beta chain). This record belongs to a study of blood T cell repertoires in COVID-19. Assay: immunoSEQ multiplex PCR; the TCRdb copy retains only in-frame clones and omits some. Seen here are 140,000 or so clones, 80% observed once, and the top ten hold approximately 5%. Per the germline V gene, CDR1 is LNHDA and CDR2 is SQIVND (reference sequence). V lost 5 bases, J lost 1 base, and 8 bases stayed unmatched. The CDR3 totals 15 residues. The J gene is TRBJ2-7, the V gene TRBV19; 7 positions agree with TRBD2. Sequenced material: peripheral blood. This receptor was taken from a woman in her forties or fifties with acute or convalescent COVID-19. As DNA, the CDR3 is TGTGCCAGTAGTCCGCGCGCGGGGGAATCCTACGAGCAGTACTTC. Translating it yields CASSPRAGESYEQYF.